One and the same sample provided the 28 T cell receptor beta chains below, sequenced in a study of cytomegalovirus exposure and HLA in healthy donors. PCR primers comprised 60 Vbeta and 13 Jbeta primers. The table came from immunoSEQ multiplex PCR; TCRdb's copy has only in-frame clones and leaves some out. The table has 100,000 to 120,000 clones, over 70% seen once; the top ten hold 1% to 1.5%. The specimen sequenced was PBMCs. The receptors here all came from a middle-aged man in good health and CMV-seronegative.

This clone has just a few counts. This rearrangement joins TRBV5-1 to TRBJ2-3; D gene unclear. V lost 4 bases and J lost 7, with 10 bases in between. The CDR3 is 12 residues long. Germline CDR1 SGHRS, CDR2 YFSETQ. The CDR3 loop is CASSVDSNTQYF. The CDR3 DNA reads as TGCGCCAGCAGCGTCGACTCAAATACGCAGTATTTT.

V gene TRBV27 combines with J gene TRBJ2-7; D unclear. Per germline, CDR1 MNHEY and CDR2 SMNVEV (reference sequence). The CDR3 has 15 residues. With 1 base removed from V and 0 bases from J, the gap between germline ends came to 10 bases. For the CDR3, the DNA is TGTGCCAGCAGTTTATGGGCTACGAACTCCTACGAGCAGTACTTC. Residues: CASSLWATNSYEQYF.

This clone occurred a few times. This chain connects TRBV5-4 to TRBJ2-1, with 9 bases identical to TRBD2. CDR1 is SGHNT, CDR2 YYREEE, per germline (reference sequence). The CDR3 contains 13 residues. J lost 8 bases, V lost 3 bases, and 3 bases had no gene match. The CDR3 DNA reads as TGTGCCAGCAGCTCTGGGACTAGCTATGAGCAGTTCTTC. It codes for CASSSGTSYEQFF.

This clone was counted a single time. The chain combines TRBV7-9 with TRBJ1-2; 7 bases map to TRBD1. The CDR3 runs 15 residues. The V segment lost 3 bases and the J segment 4 bases; nucleotides outside the gene matches: 8. The germline V gene has CDR1 SEHNR and CDR2 FQNEAQ (reference sequence). In DNA, the CDR3 is TGTGCCAGCAGCTTGTCCCGGGACAGAATCTATGGCTACACCTTC. This translates into CASSLSRDRIYGYTF.

In its sample, this clone was seen a few times. V gene TRBV14 combines with J gene TRBJ1-1, with D hard to call. CDR1 and CDR2 (germline): SGHDN, FVKESK. Trimming took 0 bases from V and 1 from J, leaving 6 bases between them. The CDR3 contains 14 residues. Here the CDR3 reads CASSQEPRNTEAFF. In DNA form, the CDR3 reads TGTGCCAGCAGCCAAGAACCGAGGAACACTGAAGCTTTCTTT.

The chain is built from TRBV7-5 and TRBJ1-2. TRBV7-5 is tagged as a pseudogene. This CDR3 is 13 amino acids long. This CDR3 is CVRSFLRESGYTF. CDR3 sequence (DNA): TGTGTCAGAAGCTTCCTTCGGGAGTCTGGCTACACCTTC.

This clone was counted ten times or more. This chain uses TRBV5-1 with TRBJ1-2; tentative D call: TRBD1 (6 bases). CDR1 is SGHRS, CDR2 YFSETQ, per germline. The CDR3 is 15 amino acids. The ends were cut back, 4 bases at V and 1 base at J, with 14 bases in the middle. The CDR3 DNA reads as TGCGCCAGCAGCCCCGGGACAACTGTTAACTATGGCTACACCTTC. Translation: CASSPGTTVNYGYTF.

The CDR3 here is CASSLLAGGSSYNEQFF. The CDR3 nucleotides are TGCGCCAGCAGCTTGCTAGCGGGAGGGAGCTCCTACAATGAGCAGTTCTTC. The chain joins TRBV5-1 to TRBJ2-1, with 12 nucleotides matching TRBD2. The CDR3 spans 17 residues. Germline V gene sequence: CDR1 SGHRS, CDR2 YFSETQ. Losses at the gene ends were 1 base for V and 0 bases for J; bases not matched to a gene: 2.

This rearrangement joins TRBV19 to TRBJ1-5, with D possibly being TRBD1 (5 bases). Per germline, CDR1 LNHDA and CDR2 SQIVND (reference sequence). Trimming took 5 bases from V and 2 from J, leaving 16 bases between them. There are 16 residues in the CDR3. For the CDR3, the DNA is TGTGCCAGTAGTTCTGGACACCGGAACGGCAATCAGCCCCAGCATTTT. The encoded protein is CASSSGHRNGNQPQHF.

This chain joins TRBV7-2 and TRBJ1-3; D gene uncertain. The CDR3 covers 15 residues. Deletions cut 4 bases from V and 4 bases from J, with 14 bases between. Germline CDR1 reads SGHTA; CDR2 reads FQGNSA. The CDR3 nucleotides read TGTGCCAGCAGCTCATACACAGCCACGGGAAACACCATATATTTT. This codes for CASSSYTATGNTIYF.

The CDR3 reads CSARDTYEQYF. CDR3 in DNA: TGCAGTGCTAGAGATACCTACGAGCAGTACTTC. This sequence joins TRBV20-1 and TRBJ2-7; unclear D gene. The CDR3 extends over 11 amino acids. Germline V gene sequence: CDR1 DFQATT, CDR2 SNEGSKA (reference sequence). V lost 0 bases to trimming and J lost 2 bases, with 2 bases between them.

This clone was counted between two and nine times. The rearrangement uses TRBV5-4 and TRBJ1-2; D is perhaps TRBD1 (5 bases). Trimming cost V 6 bases and J 8 bases, with 23 bases left between them. This CDR3 comprises 15 residues. Germline V gene sequence: CDR1 SGHNT, CDR2 YYREEE (reference sequence). The CDR3 loop is CASTRGLPGGYGYTF. DNA for the CDR3: TGTGCCAGCACGCGCGGCCTTCCCGGGGGGTACGGCTACACCTTC.

This clone was seen once. V gene TRBV4-3 combines with J gene TRBJ2-1; 13 nucleotides agree with TRBD2. Unmatched junction bases numbered 2, after V lost 1 base and J lost 8 bases. The CDR3 loop spans 15 amino acids. Germline CDR1 reads LGHNA; CDR2 reads YSLEER. This chain's CDR3 is CASSQGTSGGYEQFF. In nucleotides, the CDR3 is TGCGCCAGCAGCCAAGGGACTAGCGGGGGTTATGAGCAGTTCTTC.

V gene TRBV4-1 combines with J gene TRBJ2-5; no reliable D call. V lost 0 bases and J 1 base, leaving 9 bases between the germline ends. Germline V gene sequence: CDR1 MGHRA, CDR2 YSYEKL. CDR3 length equals 15 residues. In DNA, the CDR3 is TGCGCCAGCAGCCAAGAGGCCAGATTCCAAGAGACCCAGTACTTC. Its translation: CASSQEARFQETQYF.

J is TRBJ1-1 and V is TRBV2; 8 nucleotides align to TRBD1. This CDR3 is built from 12 residues. J gave up 4 bases and V 8 bases, and 3 bases lay outside the gene matches. Per the germline V gene, CDR1 is SNHLY and CDR2 is FYNNEI. CDR3 bases: TGTGCCAGCGAGGACAGGGCCACTGAAGCTTTCTTT. Its translation is CASEDRATEAFF. The complete variable domain, with remaining parts taken from reference TRBV2 and TRBJ1-1, reads EPEVTQTPSHQVTQMGQEVILRCVPISNHLYFYWYRQILGQKVEFLVSFYNNEISEKSEIFDDQFSVERPDGSNFTLKIRSTKLEDSAMYFCASEDRATEAFFGQGTRLTVV.

The V and J genes are TRBV7-3 and TRBJ1-2; 11 nucleotides agree with TRBD1. Germline CDR1 SGHTA, CDR2 FQGTGA. The length of the CDR3 is 14 residues. V lost 4 bases and J lost 6; bases outside the gene matches: 4. Written as DNA, the CDR3 is TGTGCCAGCAGCTGGGGACAGGGGGACGATGGCTACACCTTC. This gives the protein CASSWGQGDDGYTF. Together with reference TRBV7-3 and TRBJ1-2, the CDR3 gives the full variable domain: GAGVSQTPSNKVTEKGKYVELRCDPISGHTALYWYRQSLGQGPEFLIYFQGTGAADDSGLPNDRFFAVRPEGSVSTLKIQRTERGDSAVYLCASSWGQGDDGYTFGSGTRLTVV.

The CDR3 sequence: CASSGDAGNEQFF. In DNA, the CDR3 is TGTGCCAGCAGTGGTGACGCCGGGAATGAGCAGTTCTTC. This chain joins TRBV6-1 and TRBJ2-1, with D unresolved. The CDR3 has 13 residues. Trimming cost V 4 bases and J 7 bases, with 11 bases left between them. Germline CDR1 is MNHNS and CDR2 is SASEGT.

The rearrangement links TRBV30 to TRBJ2-1, with TRBD2 identical over 15 bases. V lost 7 bases, J lost 8 bases, and 9 bases stayed unmatched. The CDR3 is made up of 15 amino acids. Germline values: CDR1 GTSNPN, CDR2 SVGIG (reference sequence). The CDR3 DNA reads as TGTGCCTCAAGGACTAGCGGGAGGGCCACCCATGAGCAGTTCTTC. Amino acids: CASRTSGRATHEQFF.

DNA for the CDR3: TGTGCCAGCAGCCCACTAGCGGGGGGGACTAGCACAGATACGCAGTATTTT. As protein: CASSPLAGGTSTDTQYF. The genes are TRBV7-6 and TRBJ2-3; TRBD2 matches 13 bases. The CDR3 is 17 residues long. V trimming: 5 bases; J trimming: 0 bases; junction bases outside the gene matches: 5. The germline V gene has CDR1 SGHVS and CDR2 FNYEAQ.

The table lists this clone with a count of one. The CDR3 DNA follows: TGTGCCAGCAGTCCCCGGGACTCTGATGAGCAGTTCTTC. It codes for CASSPRDSDEQFF. This rearrangement joins TRBV28 to TRBJ2-1; TRBD2 might be the D (6 bases). Germline assignment: CDR1 MDHEN and CDR2 SYDVKM. The CDR3 contains 13 residues. V was clipped by 5 bases and J by 8 bases, with 13 bases between them.

This clone was counted between two and nine times. V and J are TRBV29-1 and TRBJ1-1; unclear D gene. CDR3 length: 13 amino acids. Trimming pared 4 bases from V and 1 base from J, leaving 10 bases between. CDR1 is SQVTM, CDR2 ANQGSEA, per germline. CDR3 sequence reads: CSVVRGANTEAFF. The CDR3 DNA sequence: TGCAGCGTTGTTCGAGGTGCGAACACTGAAGCTTTCTTT. Variable domain in full (rest from reference TRBV29-1 and TRBJ1-1): SAVISQKPSRDICQRGTSLTIQCQVDSQVTMMFWYRQQPGQSLTLIATANQGSEATYESGFVIDKFPISRPNLTFSTLTVSNMSPEDSSIYLCSVVRGANTEAFFGQGTRLTVV.

The chain uses TRBV7-9 and TRBJ2-3, with a weak D call TRBD2 (6 bases). CDR3 size: 17 residues. The ends were cut back, 5 bases at V and 0 bases at J, with 18 bases in the middle. Looked up from germline, CDR1 is SEHNR and CDR2 is FQNEAQ (reference sequence). The CDR3 DNA reads TGTGCCAGCAGCCCTACCGGAGGGCGTCGAAGCACAGATACGCAGTATTTT. Translated, it gives CASSPTGGRRSTDTQYF. Full variable domain (rest looked up from reference TRBV7-9 and TRBJ2-3): DTGVSQNPRHKITKRGQNVTFRCDPISEHNRLYWYRQTLGQGPEFLTYFQNEAQLEKSRLLSDRFSAERPKGSFSTLEIQRTEQGDSAMYLCASSPTGGRRSTDTQYFGPGTRLTVL.

The chain recombines TRBV4-1 with TRBJ1-2; TRBD1 is a possible D gene (6 bases). The CDR3 has 15 amino acids. Trimming took off 0 bases at V and 3 bases at J, with 11 bases between the two ends. Germline V gene data show CDR1 as MGHRA and CDR2 as YSYEKL. The CDR3 DNA reads as TGCGCCAGCAGCCAAGATTACAGGGATCACTATGGCTACACCTTC. Its protein is CASSQDYRDHYGYTF.

V is TRBV2 and J is TRBJ2-3; D unresolved. V was clipped by 6 bases and J by 1 base, with 14 bases between them. CDR1 is SNHLY, CDR2 FYNNEI, per germline. The CDR3 consists of 15 residues. This CDR3 is CASRVIVEGTDTQYF. CDR3 nucleotide sequence: TGTGCCAGCAGGGTTATTGTCGAGGGCACAGATACGCAGTATTTT.

The sample holds a few counts of this clone. The chain has TRBV5-8 and TRBJ2-1; 7 positions match TRBD2. From germline, CDR1 is SGHTS and CDR2 YDEGEE. With V trimmed by 0 bases and J by 4 bases, 4 bases remained unmatched. CDR3 length: 15 amino acids. Written as DNA, the CDR3 is TGTGCCAGCAGCTTGGGGGCTAGCGGATACAATGAGCAGTTCTTC. It encodes CASSLGASGYNEQFF.

This chain links TRBV7-3 with TRBJ1-1; no reliable D call. The CDR3 loop spans 14 amino acids. V lost 5 bases and J 1 base, leaving 11 bases between the germline ends. In germline, CDR1 is SGHTA, CDR2 FQGTGA. The chain's CDR3 is CASSPSIGNTEAFF. CDR3 sequence (DNA): TGTGCCAGCAGCCCGTCTATCGGGAACACTGAAGCTTTCTTT. Together with reference TRBV7-3 and TRBJ1-1, the CDR3 gives the full variable domain: GAGVSQTPSNKVTEKGKYVELRCDPISGHTALYWYRQSLGQGPEFLIYFQGTGAADDSGLPNDRFFAVRPEGSVSTLKIQRTERGDSAVYLCASSPSIGNTEAFFGQGTRLTVV.

This sequence joins TRBV5-4 and TRBJ2-5, with 7 nucleotides matching TRBD1. V trimming: 4 bases; J trimming: 5 bases; junction bases outside the gene matches: 14. This CDR3 is built from 16 residues. The V gene's germline CDR1 is SGHNT and CDR2 YYREEE (reference sequence). The DNA for the CDR3 is TGTGCCAGCAGCCTCCCGACAGGGACCTCGGGGGAGACCCAGTACTTC. This gives the protein CASSLPTGTSGETQYF.

The gene calls are TRBV29-1 and TRBJ2-3; perhaps TRBD2 as D (5 bases). The CDR3 has 12 residues. The V end was cut by 7 bases, the J end by 8 bases, with 16 bases between. Germline lookup yields CDR1 SQVTM and CDR2 ANQGSEA. DNA for the CDR3: TGCAGCGGAGGATCCGGGATCGGTACGCAGTATTTT. Protein sequence: CSGGSGIGTQYF.